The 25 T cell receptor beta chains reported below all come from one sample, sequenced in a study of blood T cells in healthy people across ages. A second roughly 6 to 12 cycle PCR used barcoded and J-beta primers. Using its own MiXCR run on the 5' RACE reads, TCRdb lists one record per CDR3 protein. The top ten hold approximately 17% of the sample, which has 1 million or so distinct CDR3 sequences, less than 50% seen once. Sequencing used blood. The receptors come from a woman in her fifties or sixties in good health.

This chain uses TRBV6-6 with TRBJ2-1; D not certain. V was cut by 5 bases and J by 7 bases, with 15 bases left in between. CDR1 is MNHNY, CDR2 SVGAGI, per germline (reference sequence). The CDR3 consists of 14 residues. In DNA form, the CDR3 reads TGTGCCAGCAGTCACTTGGCTCTAAGAAATGAGCAGTTCTTC. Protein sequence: CASSHLALRNEQFF.

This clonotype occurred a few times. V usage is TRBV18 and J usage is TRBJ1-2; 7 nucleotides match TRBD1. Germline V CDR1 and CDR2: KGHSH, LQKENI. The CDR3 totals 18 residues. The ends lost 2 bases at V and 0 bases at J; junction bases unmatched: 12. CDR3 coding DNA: TGTGCCAGCTCACCAACAAGACCGGCAGGGGGATCTAACTATGGCTACACCTTC. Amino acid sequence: CASSPTRPAGGSNYGYTF.

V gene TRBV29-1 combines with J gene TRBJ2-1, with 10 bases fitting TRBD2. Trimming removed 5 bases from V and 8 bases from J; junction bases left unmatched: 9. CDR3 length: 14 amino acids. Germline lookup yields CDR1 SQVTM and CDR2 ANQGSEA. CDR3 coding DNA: TGCAGCGTTACAAGCGGGAGGGCTAGAGATGAGCAGTTCTTC. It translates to CSVTSGRARDEQFF.

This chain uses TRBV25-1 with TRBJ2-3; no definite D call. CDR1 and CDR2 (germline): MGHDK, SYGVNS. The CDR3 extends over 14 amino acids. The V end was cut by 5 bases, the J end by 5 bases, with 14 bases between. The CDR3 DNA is TGTGCCAGCAGTAAGTCGCGACCCGGAGATACGCAGTATTTT. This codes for CASSKSRPGDTQYF.

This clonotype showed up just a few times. The CDR3 DNA is TGCAGTGCTATAAAGTCCCTATACGAGCAGTACTTC. Its protein product is CSAIKSLYEQYF. V gene TRBV20-1 combines with J gene TRBJ2-7, with D uncertain. This CDR3 contains 12 residues. CDR1 is DFQATT, CDR2 SNEGSKA, per germline (reference sequence). Trimming removed 4 bases from V and 4 bases from J, with 11 bases in between.

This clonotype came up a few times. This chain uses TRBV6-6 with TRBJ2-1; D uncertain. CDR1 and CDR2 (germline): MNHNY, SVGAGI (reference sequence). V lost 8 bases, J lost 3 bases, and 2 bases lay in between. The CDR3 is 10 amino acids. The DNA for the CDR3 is TGTGCCAGCCGCTACAATGAGCAGTTCTTC. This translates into CASRYNEQFF.

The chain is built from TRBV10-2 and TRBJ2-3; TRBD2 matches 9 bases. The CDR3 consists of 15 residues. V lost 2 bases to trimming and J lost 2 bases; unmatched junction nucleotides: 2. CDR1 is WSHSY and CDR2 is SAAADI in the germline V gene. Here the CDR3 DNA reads TGCGCCAGCAGTGAGGCTAGCGGGATCACAGATACGCAGTATTTT. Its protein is CASSEASGITDTQYF.

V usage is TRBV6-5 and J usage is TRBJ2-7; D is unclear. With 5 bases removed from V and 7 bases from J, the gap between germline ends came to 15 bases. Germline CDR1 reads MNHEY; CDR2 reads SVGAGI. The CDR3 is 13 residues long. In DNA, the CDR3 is TGTGCCAGCAGTGCCGGTCCAACGGTAGAGCAGTACTTC. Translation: CASSAGPTVEQYF.

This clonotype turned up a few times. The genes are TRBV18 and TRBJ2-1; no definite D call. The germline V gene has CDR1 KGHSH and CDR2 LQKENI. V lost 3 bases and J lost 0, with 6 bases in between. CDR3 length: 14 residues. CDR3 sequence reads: CASSPLSSYNEQFF. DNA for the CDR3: TGTGCCAGCTCACCCCTGAGCTCCTACAATGAGCAGTTCTTC. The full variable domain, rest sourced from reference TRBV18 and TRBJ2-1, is NAGVMQNPRHLVRRRGQEARLRCSPMKGHSHVYWYRQLPEEGLKFMVYLQKENIIDESGMPKERFSAEFPKEGPSILRIQQVVRGDSAAYFCASSPLSSYNEQFFGPGTRLTVL.

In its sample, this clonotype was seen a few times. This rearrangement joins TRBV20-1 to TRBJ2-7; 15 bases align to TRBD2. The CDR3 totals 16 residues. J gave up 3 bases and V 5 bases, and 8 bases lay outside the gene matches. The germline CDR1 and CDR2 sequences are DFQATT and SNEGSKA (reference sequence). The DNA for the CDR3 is TGCAGTGCTTCCCTTGGGACTAGCGGGAGGAACTACGAGCAGTACTTC. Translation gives CSASLGTSGRNYEQYF.

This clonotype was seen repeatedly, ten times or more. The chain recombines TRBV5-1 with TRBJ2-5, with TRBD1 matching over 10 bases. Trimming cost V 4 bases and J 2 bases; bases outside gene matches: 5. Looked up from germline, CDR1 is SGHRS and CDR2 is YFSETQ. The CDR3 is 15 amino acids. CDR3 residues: CASSGRQGAQETQYF. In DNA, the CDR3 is TGCGCCAGCAGCGGGCGACAGGGGGCTCAAGAGACCCAGTACTTC.

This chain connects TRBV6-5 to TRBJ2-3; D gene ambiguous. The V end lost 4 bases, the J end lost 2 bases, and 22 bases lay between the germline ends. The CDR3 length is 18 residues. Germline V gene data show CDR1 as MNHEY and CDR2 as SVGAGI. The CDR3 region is CASSSTSPAVGNTDTQYF. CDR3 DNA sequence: TGTGCCAGCAGTTCTACCAGTCCGGCAGTAGGTAACACAGATACGCAGTATTTT.

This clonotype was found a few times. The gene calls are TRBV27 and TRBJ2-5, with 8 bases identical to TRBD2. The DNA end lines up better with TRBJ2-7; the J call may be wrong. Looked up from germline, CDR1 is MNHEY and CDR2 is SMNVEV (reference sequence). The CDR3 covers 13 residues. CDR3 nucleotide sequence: TGTGCCAGCAGTTTCGGACTAGCATCCGAGCAGTACTTC. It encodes CASSFGLASEQYF.

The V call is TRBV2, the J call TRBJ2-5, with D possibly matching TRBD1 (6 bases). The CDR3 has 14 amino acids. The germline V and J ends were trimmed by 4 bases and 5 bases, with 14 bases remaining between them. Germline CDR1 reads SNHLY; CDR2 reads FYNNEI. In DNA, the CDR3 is TGTGCCAGCAGTGTCACAGGGCAGGGCGAGACCCAGTACTTC. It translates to CASSVTGQGETQYF.

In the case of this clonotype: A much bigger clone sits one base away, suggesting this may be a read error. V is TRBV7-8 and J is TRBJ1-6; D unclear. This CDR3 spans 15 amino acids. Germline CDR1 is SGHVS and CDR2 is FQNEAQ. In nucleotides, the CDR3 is TGTGCCAGCAGCTTAAGGAGTATCCATAATTCACCCCCCCACTTT. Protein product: CASSLRSIHNSPPHF.

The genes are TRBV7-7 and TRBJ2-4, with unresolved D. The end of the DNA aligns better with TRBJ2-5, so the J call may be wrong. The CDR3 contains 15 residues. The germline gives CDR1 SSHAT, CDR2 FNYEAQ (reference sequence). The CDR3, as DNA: TGTGCCAGCAGCTTAGTGTGGTCAGAACATGAGACCCAGTACTTC. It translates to CASSLVWSEHETQYF.

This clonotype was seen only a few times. The CDR3 DNA reads TGTGCCAGCAGCTTAGGTACCCAAGGGAACACCGGGGAGCTGTTTTTT. Amino acids: CASSLGTQGNTGELFF. This chain joins TRBV11-2 and TRBJ2-2; no reliable D call. Between the trimmed V and J ends, which lost 1 base and 1 base, there was a span of 10 bases. CDR1 and CDR2 from the germline V gene are SGHAT and FQNNGV. The CDR3 runs to 16 residues.

The CDR3 nucleotides are TGTGCCATCAGCTACGACAGTAATGAAAAACTGTTTTTT. It specifies CAISYDSNEKLFF. This rearrangement joins TRBV10-3 to TRBJ1-4, with D possibly being TRBD1 (5 bases). The V gene lost 6 bases and the J gene lost 4 bases, with 9 bases spanning the gap. Germline V lookup: CDR1 ENHRY, CDR2 SYGVKD. The CDR3 has 13 amino acids.

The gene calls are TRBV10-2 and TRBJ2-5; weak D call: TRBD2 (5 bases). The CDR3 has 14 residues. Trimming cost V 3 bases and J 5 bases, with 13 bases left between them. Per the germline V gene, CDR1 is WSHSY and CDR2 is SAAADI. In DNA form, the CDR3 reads TGCGCCAGCAGTGACCCCGGACGAGGGGAGACCCAGTACTTC. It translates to CASSDPGRGETQYF.

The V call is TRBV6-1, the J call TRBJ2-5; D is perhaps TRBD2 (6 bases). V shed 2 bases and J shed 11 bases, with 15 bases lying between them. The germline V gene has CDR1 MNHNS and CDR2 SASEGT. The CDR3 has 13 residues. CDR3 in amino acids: CASSESRPREQYF. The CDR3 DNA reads TGTGCCAGCAGTGAATCCCGGCCCCGGGAGCAGTACTTC.

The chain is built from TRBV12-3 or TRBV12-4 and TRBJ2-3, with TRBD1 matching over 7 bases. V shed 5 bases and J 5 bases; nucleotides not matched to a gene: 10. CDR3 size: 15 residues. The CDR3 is CASSQPGQRGDTQYF. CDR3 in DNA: TGTGCCAGCAGTCAACCGGGACAGAGGGGAGATACGCAGTATTTT.

DNA for the CDR3: TGTGCCAGCAGCCAAGCCCCTAGCGGGAGTGGGAATGAGCAGTACTTC. It specifies CASSQAPSGSGNEQYF. The chain recombines TRBV3-1 with TRBJ2-1; 10 bases are a match to TRBD2. The DNA matches TRBJ2-7 better at its end, which makes the J call doubtful. Germline V gives CDR1 LGHDT, CDR2 YNNKEL (reference sequence). The CDR3 spans 16 residues.

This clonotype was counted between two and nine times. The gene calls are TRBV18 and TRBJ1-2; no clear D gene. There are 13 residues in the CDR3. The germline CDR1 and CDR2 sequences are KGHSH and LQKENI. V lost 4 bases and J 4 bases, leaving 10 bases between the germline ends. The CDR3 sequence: CASSLEQAYGYTF. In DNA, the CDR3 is TGTGCCAGCTCACTCGAGCAGGCCTATGGCTACACCTTC.

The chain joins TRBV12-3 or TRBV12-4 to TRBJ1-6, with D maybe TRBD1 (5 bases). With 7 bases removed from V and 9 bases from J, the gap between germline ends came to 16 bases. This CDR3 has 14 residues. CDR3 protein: CASTPGRLVSPLHF. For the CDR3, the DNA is TGTGCCAGCACCCCGGGACGGCTGGTTTCACCCCTCCACTTT.

The CDR3 DNA reads TGCGCCAGCAGCTTTGAGGGCACGACGTACTCTGGGGCCAACGTCCTGACTTTC. Protein product: CASSFEGTTYSGANVLTF. V is TRBV5-1 and J is TRBJ2-6; D possibly corresponds to TRBD2 (5 bases). The CDR3 sequence is 18 residues long. The germline V gene has CDR1 SGHRS and CDR2 YFSETQ. V lost 2 bases to trimming and J lost 0 bases, with 15 bases between them.